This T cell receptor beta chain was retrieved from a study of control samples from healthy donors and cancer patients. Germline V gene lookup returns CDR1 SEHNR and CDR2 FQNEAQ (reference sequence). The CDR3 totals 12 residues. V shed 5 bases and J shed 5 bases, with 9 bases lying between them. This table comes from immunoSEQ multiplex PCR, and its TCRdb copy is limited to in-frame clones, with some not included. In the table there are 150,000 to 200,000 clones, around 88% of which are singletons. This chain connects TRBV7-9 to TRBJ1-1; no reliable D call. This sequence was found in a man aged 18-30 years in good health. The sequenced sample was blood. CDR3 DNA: TGTGCCAGCAGCCCGGCCGGAACTGAAGCTTTCTTT. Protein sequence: CASSPAGTEAFF.